Listed below are T cell receptor beta chains from one sample, sequenced in a study of post-analysis software for immune sequencing data. TCRdb called the PCR reads again in MiXCR, with one record for every CDR3 protein. The repertoire holds hundreds of thousands of distinct CDR3 sequences, with roughly 30% as singletons. The sequencing input was blood. All receptors derive from a girl aged 10-17 years with multiple sclerosis. CDR3s include the opening cysteine and the closing phenylalanine or tryptophan. The D gene is left open where the match is weak. For some rows the clone size is stated as once, few or many, or as a class when expanded; others skip it.

NA	TRBV20-1	TRBJ2-7	TRBD2	CSAWKGLADYEQYF	TGCAGTGCTTGGAAGGGACTAGCGGACTACGAGCAGTACTTC
few	TRBV29-1	TRBJ2-1	TRBD2	CSVERGRYVGEQFF	TGCAGCGTAGAGCGGGGACGCTACGTTGGTGAGCAGTTCTTC
few	TRBV3-1	TRBJ2-3	NA	CASSQLLHTQYF	TGTGCCAGCAGCCAACTGCTACATACGCAGTATTTT
few	TRBV6-6	TRBJ1-2	NA	CATRYGESGYGYTF	TGTGCCACCAGATACGGGGAGTCCGGCTATGGCTACACCTTC
once	TRBV24-1	TRBJ1-1	NA	CATSDSTPGLTEAFF	TGTGCCACCAGTGACTCGACACCGGGGCTCACTGAAGCTTTCTTT
NA	TRBV16	TRBJ1-6	TRBD1	CASNHRDRGQDSPLHF	TGTGCCAGCAACCACCGGGACAGGGGGCAGGATTCACCCCTCCACTTT
NA	TRBV29-1	TRBJ1-1	NA	CSVVSGGRLAEAFF	TGCAGCGTCGTATCAGGAGGGAGGTTAGCTGAAGCTTTCTTT
NA	TRBV7-2	TRBJ1-4	NA	CASSPGTNNEKLFF	TGTGCCAGCAGCCCCGGGACAAATAATGAAAAACTGTTTTTT
few	TRBV5-1	TRBJ2-1	TRBD2	CASSASGPWDEQFF	TGCGCCAGCAGCGCTAGCGGCCCCTGGGATGAGCAGTTCTTC
few	TRBV28	TRBJ2-3	TRBD2	CASSPYLAGEADTQYF	TGTGCCAGCAGTCCCTACCTAGCGGGAGAGGCAGATACGCAGTATTTT
NA	TRBV27	TRBJ2-3	TRBD2	CAAKLAGTDTQYF	TGTGCCGCCAAACTAGCGGGCACAGATACGCAGTATTTT